The clone carrying this T cell receptor (beta chain) was counted at least ten times. The TCR library was built from RNA with a 3' RACE protocol and unique molecular identifiers. MiXCR, applied by TCRdb to the 3' RACE reads, yields one record per CDR3 protein. The sample lists fewer than 100,000 distinct CDR3 sequences; roughly 6.7% were seen once. Documented treatment: PENTA 11 planned treatment interruption arm or continuous ART arm. This sample was included in a study of HIV-infected children after antiretroviral therapy interruption. This CDR3 comprises 15 residues. V lost 0 bases to trimming and J lost 9 bases, with 15 bases between them.

The rearrangement uses TRBV7-1 and TRBJ2-1, with a weak D call TRBD2 (6 bases). TRBV7-1 carries the ORF label, with uncertain function. The receptor's source is a pool of human donors with HIV. The sample here was CD45RA+ CD4+ T cells from PBMCs, pooled from several time points, taken from a donor given antiretroviral therapy, either interrupted or continuous. The subset here: naive CD4+ CD45RA+ CD45RO- T cells. The chain's CDR3 is CASSSAGVLRGEQFF. CDR3 coding DNA: TGTGCCAGCAGCTCAGCGGGAGTGTTGCGGGGTGAGCAGTTCTTC.